This TCR beta chain was found in a study of monozygotic twins with inflammatory bowel disease. For each CDR3 protein, TCRdb gives one entry from its re-call of the 5' RACE reads, without DNA. This listing includes approximately 380,000 distinct CDR3 sequences. Germline values: CDR1 SEHNR, CDR2 FQNEAQ (reference sequence). The length of the CDR3 is 15 residues. Blood samples of less than 3 ml were drawn from every donor. The chain couples TRBV7-9 to TRBJ2-7; TCRdb's D gene call, TRBD1, goes unchecked for lack of DNA. The sample taken for sequencing was blood. The sequence was obtained from a human donor with ulcerative colitis or Crohn's disease, or a healthy co-twin of an affected twin (not recorded which). Here the CDR3 reads CASSSPGGAAYEQYF. The full variable domain, its missing parts supplied by reference TRBV7-9 and TRBJ2-7, is DTGVSQNPRHKITKRGQNVTFRCDPISEHNRLYWYRQTLGQGPEFLTYFQNEAQLEKSRLLSDRFSAERPKGSFSTLEIQRTEQGDSAMYLCASSSPGGAAYEQYFGPGTRLTVT.